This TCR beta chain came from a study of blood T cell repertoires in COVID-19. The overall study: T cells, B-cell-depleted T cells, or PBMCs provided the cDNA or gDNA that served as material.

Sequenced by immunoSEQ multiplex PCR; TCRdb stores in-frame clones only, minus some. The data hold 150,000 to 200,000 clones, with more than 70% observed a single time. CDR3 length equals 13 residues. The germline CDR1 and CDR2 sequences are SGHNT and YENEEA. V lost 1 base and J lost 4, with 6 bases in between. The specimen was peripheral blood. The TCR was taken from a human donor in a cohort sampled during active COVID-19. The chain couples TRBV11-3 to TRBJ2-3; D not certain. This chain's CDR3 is CASSLGASDTQYF. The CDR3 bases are TGTGCCAGCAGCTTAGGAGCTTCAGATACGCAGTATTTT.